The T cell receptor beta chain under discussion was sequenced for a study of shared clonotypes between healthy human individuals. In the study overall: Each donor had three CD4 naive, three CD4 memory, two CD8 naive and one CD8 memory plate. Study-level points and caveats: The sole specimen, blood, was sampled, and tissue repertoires likely differ. An anticipated effect of sequencing depth on clonotype sharing among donors was recognized.

Sequencing used immunoSEQ multiplex PCR; TCRdb keeps in-frame clones, though not all of them. The sample lists some 2.1 million clones; about 93% were seen once. In the naive CD8 group, cells lacked CD45RO and were positively selected for CCR7, so terminally differentiated effector memory CD45RA+ cells were left out. Recent vaccinations or acute infections were absent in the healthy HIV-negative adult donors. V shed 2 bases and J shed 3 bases, with 7 bases lying between them. The CDR3 has 13 amino acids. Germline CDR1 is SGHNT and CDR2 is YENEEA. About this clone: The antigen is not known.

The sequenced material came from naive CD8+ T cells from PBMCs. The rearrangement joins TRBV11-3 to TRBJ2-5, with no clear D. The TCR originated in a man aged 18-30 years in good health. Some clones in this sample may be carry-over from other donors' samples. The CDR3 coding sequence is TGTGCCAGCAGCTTACACAGAAAAGAGACCCAGTACTTC. This gives the protein CASSLHRKETQYF.